This T cell receptor beta chain originates from a study of blood T cell repertoires in COVID-19. Whole-study context: Whether acute or convalescent, the COVID-19 samples came from the United States, Italy and Spain. The cDNA or gDNA used as material had been derived from T cells, B-cell-depleted T cells, or PBMCs.

In assigning cohorts, the study relied on participant-reported clinical history. It was within 2 weeks before study entry that exposed participants met a COVID-19 case. Clones were sequenced by immunoSEQ multiplex PCR, and TCRdb holds only the in-frame ones, with some missing. The sample records fewer than 250,000 clones, around 90% being singletons. Concerning this clone itself: This same CDR3 is encoded by further DNA sequences in the sample.

V was cut by 2 bases and J by 2 bases, with 7 bases left in between. CDR3 length: 13 residues. Germline V lookup: CDR1 SGHDT, CDR2 YYEEEE. The chain recombines TRBV5-6 with TRBJ1-2, with D perhaps matching TRBD1 (5 bases). The TCR was taken from a man aged 30 to 39 who had been exposed to COVID-19. Sequencing input: PBMCs or T cells enriched from blood (not recorded which). The CDR3 sequence: CASSLAGNYGYTF. Written as DNA, the CDR3 is TGTGCCAGCAGCTTAGCAGGGAACTATGGCTACACCTTC.